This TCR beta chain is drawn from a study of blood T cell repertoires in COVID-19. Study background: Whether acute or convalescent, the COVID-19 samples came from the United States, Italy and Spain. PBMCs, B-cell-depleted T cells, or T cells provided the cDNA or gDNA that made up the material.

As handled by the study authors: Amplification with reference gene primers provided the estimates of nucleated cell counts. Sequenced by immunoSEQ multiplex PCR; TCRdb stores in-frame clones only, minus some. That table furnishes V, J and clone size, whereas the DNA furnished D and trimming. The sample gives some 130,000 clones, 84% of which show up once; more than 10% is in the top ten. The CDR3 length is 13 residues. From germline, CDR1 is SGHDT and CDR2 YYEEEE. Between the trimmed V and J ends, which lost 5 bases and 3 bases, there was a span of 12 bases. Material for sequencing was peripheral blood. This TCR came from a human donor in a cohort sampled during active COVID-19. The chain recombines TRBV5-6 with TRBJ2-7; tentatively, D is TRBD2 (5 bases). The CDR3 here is CASRIGEGYEQYF. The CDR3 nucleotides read TGTGCCAGCAGAATTGGCGAGGGCTACGAGCAGTACTTC.